A selection of T cell receptor beta chains follows, all from one sample in a study of CD8 T cells in Susac syndrome. TCRdb processed the immunoSEQ multiplex PCR reads anew with MiXCR; each CDR3 protein has one entry. The sample lists 95,000 to 150,000 distinct CDR3 sequences, about 93% seen once, with more than 0.25% in the top ten. Source material: CD8+ T cells from PBMCs. The receptors here all came from a human donor with Susac syndrome. Each CDR3 is given with its conserved first and last residue. A D gene is named only where the DNA matches it firmly. Expanded clones get a size class; other rows say once, few or many, or leave the size out.

j_call,clone_size,v_call,d_call,cdr3_nt,cdr3_aa
TRBJ2-2,NA,TRBV29-1,TRBD2,TGCAGCGTCGCCTTTCGGGGGGGCCCCGGGGAGCTGTTTTTT,CSVAFRGGPGELFF
TRBJ2-1,NA,TRBV6-6,TRBD1,TGTGCCAGCAGTTATGCGGGACAGGCAAAGTTC,CASSYAGQAKF
TRBJ1-2,NA,TRBV5-5,TRBD1,TGTGCCAGCAGCTGGGGGTGGGGACAGGGCTATGGCTACACCTTC,CASSWGWGQGYGYTF
TRBJ1-5,NA,TRBV27,TRBD1,TGTGCCAGCAGTAACAACAGGGGGGGTCAGCCCCAGCATTTT,CASSNNRGGQPQHF
TRBJ2-7,NA,TRBV15,TRBD1,TGTGCCACCAGCAGGCCGGGACAGGGGTTCGAGCAGTACTTC,CATSRPGQGFEQYF
TRBJ1-2,NA,TRBV28,NA,TGTGCCAGCAGTTCCCGACAGTTTAACTATGGCTACACCTTC,CASSSRQFNYGYTF
TRBJ2-5,NA,TRBV7-9,NA,TGTGCCAGCAGCCCTTGGAGGGCCAACCTACAAGAGACCCAGTACTTC,CASSPWRANLQETQYF
TRBJ2-7,NA,TRBV10-3,NA,TGTGCCATCAGTGCAGGGACCTACGAGCAGTACTTC,CAISAGTYEQYF
TRBJ2-1,once,TRBV7-7,NA,TGTGCCAGCAGCCCGGACAGCGGGCAGAATGAGCAGTTCTTC,CASSPDSGQNEQFF
TRBJ2-7,NA,TRBV15,NA,TGTGCCACCAGGCCAGGGACCGCTTACGAGCAGTACTTC,CATRPGTAYEQYF
TRBJ1-2,NA,TRBV6-4,TRBD1,TGTGCCAGCAGTGACTCAACATACAGGGGTACCAGGGGCTACACCTTC,CASSDSTYRGTRGYTF
TRBJ2-1,NA,TRBV9,NA,TGTGCCAGCAGCGTAAAACAGTACAATGAGCAGTTCTTC,CASSVKQYNEQFF
TRBJ1-2,NA,TRBV13,TRBD1,TGTGCCAGCCAAGGGGGCGCACATGGCTACACCTTC,CASQGGAHGYTF
TRBJ2-7,NA,TRBV20-1,NA,TGCAGTGCTAGTGTATCGGAGGGTCTCACCTACGAGCAGTACTTC,CSASVSEGLTYEQYF
TRBJ1-5,NA,TRBV7-8,TRBD1,TGTGCCAGCAGCACTCTACAGGGGGCGAATCGGCAGCCCCAGCATTTT,CASSTLQGANRQPQHF
TRBJ2-7,NA,TRBV29-1,NA,TGCAGCGTCACGACAGCGAACTACGAGCAGTACTTC,CSVTTANYEQYF
TRBJ2-3,NA,TRBV9,NA,TGTGCCAGCAGCGTAGTGGCGGCAGATACGCAGTATTTT,CASSVVAADTQYF
TRBJ1-5,once,TRBV6-5,NA,TGTGCCAGCAGTCCTCAGGGATTCAGCAATCAGCCCCAGCATTTT,CASSPQGFSNQPQHF
TRBJ2-7,NA,TRBV6-1,TRBD1,TGTGCCAGCAGTCCACTTCCGGGACAGGGGGCGAGCGAGCAGTACTTC,CASSPLPGQGASEQYF
TRBJ2-7,NA,TRBV29-1,NA,TGCAGCGTTGTTCAGGGTCTCCACGAGCAGTACTTC,CSVVQGLHEQYF
TRBJ2-5,NA,TRBV11-3,TRBD2,TGTGCCAGCAGCCGCGGACTAGCGGGGGGGCCTGATGAGACCCAGTACTTC,CASSRGLAGGPDETQYF
TRBJ2-7,NA,TRBV11-2,NA,TGTGCCAGCAGCTTCACCATGGGAGGAGCCGGCTACGAGCAGTACTTC,CASSFTMGGAGYEQYF
TRBJ1-1,NA,TRBV12-3/TRBV12-4,NA,TGTGCCAGCAGTCCGACACGGGCTGAAGCTTTCTTT,CASSPTRAEAFF
TRBJ1-1,few,TRBV4-2,NA,TGTGCCAGCAGCCCTGCGGGGGGTGAAGCTTTCTTT,CASSPAGGEAFF
TRBJ2-7,NA,TRBV29-1,NA,TGCAGCGGCGGGGACGGCTCCTACGAGCAGTACTTC,CSGGDGSYEQYF
TRBJ2-1,few,TRBV3-1,TRBD2,TGTGCCAGCAGCCAAGATCCCGCGGGGGGGCTAAATGAGCAGTTCTTC,CASSQDPAGGLNEQFF
TRBJ1-1,NA,TRBV27,NA,TGTGCCAGCAGTCTAGGGGACCGATTAGCTGAAGCTTTCTTT,CASSLGDRLAEAFF
TRBJ2-1,NA,TRBV5-1,NA,TGCGCCAGCAGCGATCCGTACAATGAGCAGTTCTTC,CASSDPYNEQFF
TRBJ1-2,NA,TRBV29-1,NA,TGCAGCGTTGAAGGAACAGGGTACTATGGCTACACCTTC,CSVEGTGYYGYTF
TRBJ2-1,NA,TRBV9,TRBD2,TGTGCCAGCAGCGTAGCTCCAGCGGGGGGGCCTGATGAGCAGTTCTTC,CASSVAPAGGPDEQFF
TRBJ2-2,NA,TRBV7-9,TRBD2,TGTGCCAGCAGCCCTAGCGGGTCCAACACCGGGGAGCTGTTTTTT,CASSPSGSNTGELFF
TRBJ1-2,NA,TRBV30,NA,TGTGCCTGGAGTACAGGGTCCTATGGCTACACCTTC,CAWSTGSYGYTF
TRBJ2-1,NA,TRBV20-1,TRBD2,TGCAGTGCTAGAGATCCACTAGCGGTATCCGACAATGAGCAGTTCTTC,CSARDPLAVSDNEQFF
TRBJ2-7,NA,TRBV15,TRBD2,TGTGCCACCAGCAGAGGACTAGCGGGGGATCGGCAGTACTTC,CATSRGLAGDRQYF
TRBJ2-1,NA,TRBV29-1,NA,TGCAGCTCTTTCGAGGGGGACAATGAGCAGTTCTTC,CSSFEGDNEQFF
TRBJ1-2,NA,TRBV5-6,NA,TGTGCCAGCAGCTTAGGGGACGTCTGCACCTTC,CASSLGDVCTF
TRBJ2-2,NA,TRBV11-2,TRBD2,TGTGCCAGCAGCTTAGAAGGGACTAGCGGGACCAACACCGGGGAGCTGTTTTTT,CASSLEGTSGTNTGELFF
TRBJ1-2,NA,TRBV6-5,TRBD1,TGTGCCAGCAGCGCCGGACAGGGGGCAGTCTATGGCTACACCTTC,CASSAGQGAVYGYTF
TRBJ1-2,NA,TRBV7-9,NA,TGTGCCAGCAGCTTCACTGATGGCTACACCTTC,CASSFTDGYTF
TRBJ2-1,NA,TRBV20-1,NA,TGCAGTGCCGAGGGAGTCCTAAGGGATGAGCAGTTCTTC,CSAEGVLRDEQFF
TRBJ2-3,NA,TRBV5-4,NA,TGTGCCAGCAGCCTGGCATCTCAGCAAGATACGCAGTATTTT,CASSLASQQDTQYF
TRBJ2-5,NA,TRBV7-9,NA,TGTGCCAGCAGCTTAGCGGACTTCGGGGCGAGAGAGACCCAGTACTTC,CASSLADFGARETQYF
TRBJ2-2,NA,TRBV7-9,TRBD2,TGTGCCAGCAGCTTTACTAGCGGCGCCGGGGAGCTGTTTTTT,CASSFTSGAGELFF
TRBJ2-7,NA,TRBV25-1,TRBD1,TGTGCCAGCAGTCCGGACAGGCGGCCGTACGAGCAGTACTTC,CASSPDRRPYEQYF
TRBJ1-2,NA,TRBV29-1,NA,TGCAGCGACGGCAGGGAGCGGTCGGGGAGCTACACCTTC,CSDGRERSGSYTF
TRBJ2-7,NA,TRBV5-6,NA,TGTGCCAGCAGCTTGGCGCAGGACACCTACGAGCAGTACTTC,CASSLAQDTYEQYF
TRBJ1-2,NA,TRBV4-1,NA,TGCGCCAGCAGCCAAGAATTTGGGGGTCGTGGCTACACCTTC,CASSQEFGGRGYTF